Below, 26 T cell receptor beta chains from the same sample are listed, as sequenced in a study of response to subunit inactivated influenza vaccine. TCRdb passed the RT-PCR reads through MiXCR, listing each CDR3 protein once. The profile shows about 520,000 distinct CDR3 sequences, about 25% of them singletons. Sequenced material: CD4+ T cells sorted from PBMCs, taken roughly 5 days after vaccination. Receptors originate from a man aged 50 to 60 who received an inactivated influenza vaccine.

The J gene is TRBJ2-7, the V gene TRBV6-2 or TRBV6-3; 10 bases fit TRBD1. J gave up 2 bases and V 6 bases, and 13 bases lay outside the gene matches. The length of the CDR3 is 17 residues. Per germline, CDR1 MNHEY and CDR2 SVGEGT. As DNA, the CDR3 is TGTGCCAGCAGCTACAGACGGGACAGGGGATCAACCTACGAGCAGTACTTC. Its translation is CASSYRRDRGSTYEQYF.

This clonotype was counted only a few times. The chain uses TRBV27 and TRBJ2-4, with 8 bases fitting TRBD2. The trim removed 4 bases at V and 6 bases at J, leaving 11 bases unmatched. CDR1 is MNHEY and CDR2 is SMNVEV in the germline V gene (reference sequence). CDR3 length: 16 amino acids. In DNA form, the CDR3 reads TGTGCCAGCAGTTCCAACATTAGGAGCGGGAGAAACATTCAGTACTTC. Amino acids: CASSSNIRSGRNIQYF.

The V gene is TRBV6-1, the J gene TRBJ1-3, with D uncertain. Deletions cut 2 bases from V and 0 bases from J, with 11 bases between. Germline CDR1 and CDR2: MNHNS and SASEGT. The CDR3 has 16 residues. Here the CDR3 reads CASSEMDSRSGNTIYF. DNA of the CDR3: TGTGCCAGCAGTGAAATGGATTCCCGCTCTGGAAACACCATATATTTT.

This clonotype was picked up a small number of times. The rearrangement links TRBV24-1 to TRBJ2-7; D perhaps matches TRBD2 (5 bases). The germline gives CDR1 KGHDR, CDR2 SFDVKD. Trimming took off 4 bases at V and 4 bases at J, with 10 bases between the two ends. The CDR3 has 13 amino acids. CDR3 coding DNA: TGTGCCACCAGTGACCCCCCGGGGTACGAGCAGTACTTC. The encoded protein is CATSDPPGYEQYF.

This clonotype was counted a few times. Here the CDR3 DNA reads TGCAGTGCTAGAGATGGGGTGGGGTCCGGCATTCAGTACTTC. It translates to CSARDGVGSGIQYF. V usage is TRBV20-1 and J usage is TRBJ2-4; D not resolved. This CDR3 region has 14 residues. V lost 0 bases, J lost 9 bases, and 15 bases lay in between. Per the germline V gene, CDR1 is DFQATT and CDR2 is SNEGSKA (reference sequence).

Many counts were recorded for this clonotype. In nucleotides, the CDR3 is TGCGCCAGCAGCATCGGACGGGATAATGAGCAGTTCTTC. Amino acid sequence: CASSIGRDNEQFF. The chain employs TRBV4-3 and TRBJ2-1; D possibly corresponds to TRBD2 (5 bases). The CDR3 contains 13 residues. Germline-derived CDR1 and CDR2 are LGHNA and YSLEER. Trimming removed 5 bases at V and 7 bases at J, with 12 bases between.

This clonotype was observed a few times. This chain connects TRBV12-3 or TRBV12-4 to TRBJ2-2; 7 nucleotides align to TRBD2. The CDR3 is 14 amino acids. Germline trimming cut 5 bases from V and 4 bases from J; bases unmatched to any gene: 4. As DNA, the CDR3 is TGTGCCAGCAGTAGGGGACTATTCACCGGGGAGCTGTTTTTT. It is translated as CASSRGLFTGELFF.

The rearrangement uses TRBV20-1 and TRBJ2-7; the D gene could be TRBD1 or TRBD2 (5 bases each). V lost 1 base to trimming and J lost 3 bases, with 10 bases between them. There are 13 residues in the CDR3. Germline assignment: CDR1 DFQATT and CDR2 SNEGSKA (reference sequence). The CDR3 coding sequence is TGCAGTGCTAGAGGAGGGCAGGGCTACGAGCAGTACTTC. This encodes CSARGGQGYEQYF.

CDR3 amino acids: CASSPQQGMNTEAFF. The DNA of the CDR3 is TGTGCCAGCTCACCCCAGCAGGGTATGAACACTGAAGCTTTCTTT. This rearrangement joins TRBV18 to TRBJ1-1; D may be TRBD1 (5 bases). Germline assignment: CDR1 KGHSH and CDR2 LQKENI. Trimming cost V 3 bases and J 0 bases, with 11 bases left between them. The CDR3 has 15 residues.

There are a few counts of this clonotype. The CDR3 coding sequence is TGTGCCATCAGGGGGTCCCTCGAGCAGTACTTC. It specifies CAIRGSLEQYF. This chain uses TRBV10-3 with TRBJ2-7, with D unresolved. The CDR3 runs 11 residues. Germline loops: CDR1 ENHRY, CDR2 SYGVKD. V was trimmed by 6 bases and J by 6 bases, leaving 9 bases between them.

This chain links TRBV12-3 or TRBV12-4 with TRBJ2-4; TRBD1 matches 9 bases. This CDR3 region has 15 residues. V gave up 3 bases and J gave up 5 bases; unmatched junction bases: 5. CDR3 nucleotides: TGTGCCAGCAGTTTGCGGGACAGGGTGCAAAACATTCAGTACTTC. As protein: CASSLRDRVQNIQYF.

This clonotype was counted between two and nine times. V gene TRBV4-2 combines with J gene TRBJ2-5; D is perhaps TRBD1 (6 bases). Looked up from germline, CDR1 is LGHNA and CDR2 is YNFKEQ. V was clipped by 5 bases and J by 1 base, with 11 bases between them. The CDR3 contains 14 residues. The CDR3 sequence is CASSSTGPQETQYF. The CDR3 DNA follows: TGTGCCAGCAGCAGTACAGGGCCCCAAGAGACCCAGTACTTC.

This clonotype was seen a handful of times. This chain connects TRBV9 to TRBJ2-3, with TRBD2 matching over 7 bases. With 0 bases clipped from V and 5 bases from J, the junction kept 3 bases outside the gene matches. Germline values: CDR1 SGDLS, CDR2 YYNGEE. The CDR3 covers 14 residues. The CDR3 sequence: CASSVATGGDTQYF. The CDR3 DNA reads as TGTGCCAGCAGCGTAGCTACGGGAGGAGATACGCAGTATTTT.

This clonotype occurred a few times. V usage is TRBV12-3 or TRBV12-4 and J usage is TRBJ1-5; D unclear. Trimming cost V 3 bases and J 11 bases, with 17 bases left between them. CDR3 size: 14 residues. The chain's CDR3 is CASSFGHTPWAQHF. The CDR3 bases are TGTGCCAGCAGTTTCGGGCATACTCCCTGGGCCCAGCATTTT.

This clonotype was seen at least ten times. Mismatch with germline at one junction end may stem from a read error. The CDR3 spells CASSLGQGVYGYTF. Here the CDR3 DNA reads TGTGCCAGCAGCTTGGGACAGGGAGTCTATGGCTACACCTTC. The chain links TRBV5-1 to TRBJ1-2, with TRBD1 matching over 9 bases. The CDR3 spans 14 residues. Per the germline V gene, CDR1 is SGHRS and CDR2 is YFSETQ. The entire variable domain, with the rest obtained from reference TRBV5-1 and TRBJ1-2, is as follows: KAGVTQTPRYLIKTRGQQVTLSCSPISGHRSVSWYQQTPGQGLQFLFEYFSETQRNKGNFPGRFSGRQFSNSRSEMNVSTLELGDSALYLCASSLGQGVYGYTFGSGTRLTVV.

Turning to this clonotype: This may be a read error: a much more frequent sequence differs by one nucleotide. The rearrangement joins TRBV14 to TRBJ2-2; D call uncertain. Germline V gene data show CDR1 as SGHDN and CDR2 as FVKESK. The CDR3 loop spans 13 amino acids. V lost 1 base to trimming and J lost 4 bases, with 4 bases between them. The DNA for the CDR3 is TGTGCCAGCAGCCAAGGGGTCACCGGGGAGCTGTTTTTT. Amino acids: CASSQGVTGELFF.

This clonotype was seen a few times. The chain is built from TRBV10-3 and TRBJ1-1, with a possible D match to TRBD1 (6 bases). V lost 6 bases and J lost 1, with 15 bases in between. Germline V CDR1 and CDR2: ENHRY, SYGVKD. The CDR3 has 15 residues. The CDR3 region has the DNA TGTGCCATCAGCAGCCCCAGGGGCGGGAACACTGAAGCTTTCTTT. The encoded protein is CAISSPRGGNTEAFF.

The chain uses TRBV28 and TRBJ1-1; 8 nucleotides match TRBD1. This CDR3 is built from 17 residues. With V trimmed by 1 base and J by 5 bases, 12 bases remained unmatched. Germline-derived CDR1 and CDR2 are MDHEN and SYDVKM. The chain's CDR3 is CASSLFGRGRKYTEAFF. CDR3 bases: TGTGCCAGCAGTTTATTTGGCAGGGGGCGAAAGTATACTGAAGCTTTCTTT. Full variable domain (outside the CDR3, taken from reference TRBV28 and TRBJ1-1): DVKVTQSSRYLVKRTGEKVFLECVQDMDHENMFWYRQDPGLGLRLIYFSYDVKMKEKGDIPEGYSVSREKKERFSLILESASTNQTSMYLCASSLFGRGRKYTEAFFGQGTRLTVV.

This clonotype was observed a handful of times. This chain links TRBV29-1 with TRBJ2-3; 7 bases match TRBD1. J lost 4 bases, V lost 4 bases, and 8 bases had no gene match. CDR3 length: 14 amino acids. Germline V lookup: CDR1 SQVTM, CDR2 ANQGSEA. CDR3 in amino acids: CSVGQGSLADTQYF. CDR3 sequence (DNA): TGCAGCGTTGGACAGGGTAGTTTGGCAGATACGCAGTATTTT.

V usage is TRBV4-2 and J usage is TRBJ1-4; TRBD1 might be the D (5 bases). The CDR3 consists of 17 residues. The V end was cut by 3 bases, the J end by 2 bases, with 16 bases between. Germline V CDR1 and CDR2: LGHNA, YNFKEQ. In DNA, the CDR3 is TGTGCCAGCAGCCACCCATTCCCAGGGTCCACTAATGAAAAACTGTTTTTT. Protein: CASSHPFPGSTNEKLFF.

Only a few counts were recorded for this clonotype. This chain joins TRBV7-3 and TRBJ2-3; TRBD2 agrees at 11 bases. The CDR3 is 17 amino acids. Germline lookup yields CDR1 SGHTA and CDR2 FQGTGA. J lost 0 bases, V lost 2 bases, and 4 bases had no gene match. The CDR3: CASSLGTSGTSTDTQYF. The CDR3 nucleotides read TGTGCCAGCAGCTTAGGGACTAGCGGAACTAGCACAGATACGCAGTATTTT.

This clonotype has more than one count but fewer than ten. The chain uses TRBV7-8 and TRBJ2-1; TRBD1 matches 8 bases. CDR1 is SGHVS, CDR2 FQNEAQ, per germline. The CDR3 is 16 amino acids. V lost 5 bases, J lost 7 bases, and 13 bases stayed unmatched. The CDR3: CASSRQTDRARNEQFF. The CDR3, as DNA: TGTGCCAGCAGCCGCCAGACGGACAGGGCGAGGAATGAGCAGTTCTTC.

This clonotype was seen more than once but under ten times. This sequence joins TRBV12-3 or TRBV12-4 and TRBJ2-7; TRBD2 agrees at 11 bases. The CDR3 totals 14 residues. J gave up 3 bases and V 5 bases, and 3 bases lay outside the gene matches. The CDR3 protein is CASSTSGGSYEQYF. The CDR3 nucleotides read TGTGCCAGCAGTACTAGCGGGGGTAGCTACGAGCAGTACTTC.

The chain couples TRBV5-1 to TRBJ1-1; D may be TRBD1 (6 bases). Trimming took 6 bases from V and 5 from J, leaving 17 bases between them. The CDR3 covers 14 residues. CDR1 and CDR2 from the germline V gene are SGHRS and YFSETQ. The CDR3 sequence is CASTEITGNTEAFF. The CDR3 DNA sequence: TGCGCCAGCACCGAAATTACAGGGAATACTGAAGCTTTCTTT.

This chain connects TRBV4-2 to TRBJ2-3; TRBD2 is a possible D gene (5 bases). Germline CDR1 LGHNA, CDR2 YNFKEQ. The CDR3 is 16 residues long. V lost 0 bases to trimming and J lost 2 bases, with 12 bases between them. As DNA, the CDR3 is TGTGCCAGCAGCCAAGAAACGGTCCTAGCCACAGATACGCAGTATTTT. It codes for CASSQETVLATDTQYF.

This clonotype turned up a few times. The chain couples TRBV12-3 or TRBV12-4 to TRBJ2-7, with TRBD2 identical over 8 bases. The CDR3 sequence is 14 residues long. The V segment lost 5 bases and the J segment 5 bases; nucleotides outside the gene matches: 8. The CDR3 reads CASSATGTRDEQYF. As DNA, the CDR3 is TGTGCCAGCAGTGCCACCGGGACTAGGGACGAGCAGTACTTC.